This T cell receptor beta chain came from a study of CD8 T cells in Susac syndrome. Roughly 0.45 to 1 ug RNA was reverse transcribed with random hexamers. The authors amplified TCR beta CDR3 across 54 Vbeta and 13 Jbeta using immunoSEQ multiplex PCR. Using its own MiXCR run on the immunoSEQ multiplex PCR reads, TCRdb lists one record per CDR3 protein. This table holds around 80,000 distinct CDR3 sequences, roughly 96% found once. This CDR3 region has 16 residues. Trimming shortened V by 2 bases and J by 0 bases, and 12 bases separated the two germline ends. The germline CDR1 and CDR2 sequences are MNHNS and SASEGT.

The chain couples TRBV6-1 to TRBJ2-3; D is possibly TRBD1 (6 bases). This receptor was taken from a human donor with Susac syndrome. The sample consisted of CD8+ T cells from PBMCs. This CDR3 is CASSEFRGQSTDTQYF. The CDR3 bases are TGTGCCAGCAGTGAATTCAGGGGTCAAAGCACAGATACGCAGTATTTT.